Listed below are T cell receptor beta chains from one sample, sequenced in a study of Graves' ophthalmopathy and Graves' hyperthyroidism. One entry per CDR3 protein results from TCRdb running MiXCR on the multiplex PCR reads. Among about 550,000 distinct CDR3 sequences, 35% to 45% were seen once, and the ten largest hold 4% to 5%. The sample consisted of peripheral blood or thyroid tissue (not recorded which). The receptors derive from an adult man with Graves' hyperthyroidism. Each CDR3 is given with its conserved first and last residue. A D gene is named only where the DNA matches it firmly. Expanded clones are given a class, and other clones once, few, many or no size at all.

clone size: many
V gene: TRBV5-6
J gene: TRBJ1-5
D gene: .
CDR3 DNA: TGTGCCAGCAGCGCTGGGGGGGCCCAGCATTTT
CDR3 protein: CASSAGGAQHF

clone size: .
V gene: TRBV29-1
J gene: TRBJ2-5
D gene: TRBD1
CDR3 DNA: TGCAGCGTTGACCCTCGGACAGGGGCCCAGTACTTC
CDR3 protein: CSVDPRTGAQYF

clone size: .
V gene: TRBV6-1
J gene: TRBJ2-2
D gene: .
CDR3 DNA: TGTGCCAGCAGTTCTCCAATTCGGGGGCAGAACACCGGGGAGCCGTTTTTT
CDR3 protein: CASSSPIRGQNTGEPFF

clone size: many
V gene: TRBV10-2
J gene: TRBJ2-7
D gene: TRBD1
CDR3 DNA: TGCGCCACCAGGGACAGATCTAGCTCCTACGAGCAGTACTTC
CDR3 protein: CATRDRSSSYEQYF

clone size: .
V gene: TRBV6-2/TRBV6-3
J gene: TRBJ2-7
D gene: .
CDR3 DNA: TGTGCCAGCAGTTATGAGGCGGCAGCCACCTACGAGCAGTACTTC
CDR3 protein: CASSYEAAATYEQYF

clone size: many
V gene: TRBV20-1
J gene: TRBJ2-5
D gene: TRBD2
CDR3 DNA: TGCAGTGCTAGCCTAGCGGGGGGCTCCCAAGAGACCCAGTACTTC
CDR3 protein: CSASLAGGSQETQYF

clone size: .
V gene: TRBV7-9
J gene: TRBJ1-1
D gene: TRBD1
CDR3 DNA: TGTGCCAGCAGCGAAACCGGGACAGGGGGTGGTGGGACTGAAGCTCTCTTT
CDR3 protein: CASSETGTGGGGTEALF

clone size: .
V gene: TRBV20-1
J gene: TRBJ2-7
D gene: TRBD2
CDR3 DNA: TGCAGTGCTAGTCCGCCTAGCGGGGGACTCTACGAGCAGTACTTC
CDR3 protein: CSASPPSGGLYEQYF

clone size: many
V gene: TRBV2
J gene: TRBJ2-5
D gene: TRBD2
CDR3 DNA: TGTGCCAGCAGTGAAGGAGTAGCGGGACGGGGAGAGACCCAGTACTTC
CDR3 protein: CASSEGVAGRGETQYF

clone size: few
V gene: TRBV25-1
J gene: TRBJ2-1
D gene: .
CDR3 DNA: TGTGCCAGCAGTGGGTGGGAACCGGAGGGTGGCAATGAGCAGTTCTTC
CDR3 protein: CASSGWEPEGGNEQFF

clone size: many
V gene: TRBV2
J gene: TRBJ2-6
D gene: TRBD1
CDR3 DNA: TGTGCCAGCAGAGACCGGGACAGGGGATCTGGGGCCAACGTCCTGACTTTC
CDR3 protein: CASRDRDRGSGANVLTF

clone size: .
V gene: TRBV7-2
J gene: TRBJ1-1
D gene: .
CDR3 DNA: TGTGCCAGCAGCTTACAACCAAATGGACAGGCTTTCTTT
CDR3 protein: CASSLQPNGQAFF

clone size: many
V gene: TRBV4-1
J gene: TRBJ2-7
D gene: .
CDR3 DNA: TGCGCCAGCAGCCAAGATGGAGGAGGGGCAGGGGGGCAGTACTTC
CDR3 protein: CASSQDGGGAGGQYF

clone size: many
V gene: TRBV2
J gene: TRBJ2-7
D gene: TRBD2
CDR3 DNA: TGTGCCAGCAACGAGCGGGAGGGCTACGAGCAGTACTTC
CDR3 protein: CASNEREGYEQYF

clone size: .
V gene: TRBV14
J gene: TRBJ2-7
D gene: .
CDR3 DNA: TGTGCCAGCAGCCAAGAGAAGGGTGCGGGAAGACAGAGCTCCTACGAGCAGTACTTC
CDR3 protein: CASSQEKGAGRQSSYEQYF

clone size: many
V gene: TRBV7-2
J gene: TRBJ2-2
D gene: .
CDR3 DNA: TGTGCCAGCAGCTCTCGCTTCTTTGCCACCGGGGAGCTGTTTTTT
CDR3 protein: CASSSRFFATGELFF

clone size: .
V gene: TRBV20-1
J gene: TRBJ2-7
D gene: TRBD1
CDR3 DNA: TGCAGTTACCTACTCCTCGGGACAGTGTCCTACGAGCAGTACTTC
CDR3 protein: CSYLLLGTVSYEQYF

clone size: many
V gene: TRBV2
J gene: TRBJ1-2
D gene: .
CDR3 DNA: TGTGCCAGCAGTGAGAGAGACTATGGCTACACCTTC
CDR3 protein: CASSERDYGYTF

clone size: few
V gene: TRBV27
J gene: TRBJ2-2
D gene: TRBD1
CDR3 DNA: TGTGCCAGCAGTCCAAGAGGGACAGGGAACACCGGGGAGCTGTTTTTT
CDR3 protein: CASSPRGTGNTGELFF

clone size: .
V gene: TRBV20-1
J gene: TRBJ2-1
D gene: TRBD2
CDR3 DNA: TGCAGTGCTGACCCGGGACTAGCGATGAGGCATGAGCAGTTCTTC
CDR3 protein: CSADPGLAMRHEQFF

clone size: few
V gene: TRBV12-3/TRBV12-4
J gene: TRBJ2-2
D gene: .
CDR3 DNA: TGTGCCAGCAGTTTGGTGCAGCCCACAACCGGGGAGCTGTTTTTT
CDR3 protein: CASSLVQPTTGELFF

clone size: many
V gene: TRBV29-1
J gene: TRBJ2-7
D gene: .
CDR3 DNA: TGCAGCGTACTCCAGGGGTTTACCTACGAGCAGTACTTC
CDR3 protein: CSVLQGFTYEQYF

clone size: many
V gene: TRBV19
J gene: TRBJ1-5
D gene: TRBD1
CDR3 DNA: TGTGCCAGTAGGACAGGGGTGGCTCAGCCCCAGCATTTT
CDR3 protein: CASRTGVAQPQHF

clone size: many
V gene: TRBV6-5
J gene: TRBJ1-4
D gene: TRBD1
CDR3 DNA: TGTGCCAGCAGTTTGGGACAGGGGTCTGAAAAACTGTTTTTT
CDR3 protein: CASSLGQGSEKLFF

clone size: many
V gene: TRBV9
J gene: TRBJ2-5
D gene: .
CDR3 DNA: TGTGCCAGCAGCGAAAGGGGATTAGGGCCAGGGGAGACCCAGTACTTC
CDR3 protein: CASSERGLGPGETQYF

clone size: many
V gene: TRBV2
J gene: TRBJ1-2
D gene: TRBD1
CDR3 DNA: TGTGCCAGCATCTTGGACAGGGGGTTGTCTGGCTACACCTTC
CDR3 protein: CASILDRGLSGYTF

clone size: many
V gene: TRBV20-1
J gene: TRBJ1-5
D gene: .
CDR3 DNA: TGCAGTGCTAGAGGGTTGGGGGGCGATCGCCAGCCCCAGCATTTT
CDR3 protein: CSARGLGGDRQPQHF

clone size: many
V gene: TRBV11-2
J gene: TRBJ2-7
D gene: .
CDR3 DNA: TGTGCCAGCAGCTTACCGGAGTTGGGGTCCTACGAGCAGTACTTC
CDR3 protein: CASSLPELGSYEQYF

clone size: .
V gene: TRBV12-3/TRBV12-4
J gene: TRBJ1-1
D gene: .
CDR3 DNA: TGTGCCAGCAGTCAGCCGGGGCCGGGGGAAGCTTTCTTT
CDR3 protein: CASSQPGPGEAFF

clone size: many
V gene: TRBV29-1
J gene: TRBJ2-6
D gene: .
CDR3 DNA: TGCAGCGTTGTTGATCCGGGGGAAAGGGCACTCTCTGGGGCCAACGTCCTGACTTTC
CDR3 protein: CSVVDPGERALSGANVLTF

clone size: many
V gene: TRBV7-8
J gene: TRBJ1-1
D gene: TRBD1
CDR3 DNA: TGTGCCAGCAGCTTCGGACAGGAGGAAGCTTTCTTT
CDR3 protein: CASSFGQEEAFF

clone size: .
V gene: TRBV24-1
J gene: TRBJ2-3
D gene: .
CDR3 DNA: TGTGCCACCAGTGATTTGCGGGCCGGGGCGAGCACAGGTACGCAGTATTTT
CDR3 protein: CATSDLRAGASTGTQYF

clone size: many
V gene: TRBV7-2
J gene: TRBJ1-1
D gene: .
CDR3 DNA: TGTGCCAGCAGCCCGAACAGGGATAAAGCTTTCTTT
CDR3 protein: CASSPNRDKAFF

clone size: .
V gene: TRBV29-1
J gene: TRBJ1-1
D gene: .
CDR3 DNA: TGCAGCGTTGATGACCCGGTTAACACTGAAGCTTTCTTT
CDR3 protein: CSVDDPVNTEAFF

clone size: many
V gene: TRBV20-1
J gene: TRBJ1-6
D gene: .
CDR3 DNA: TGCAGTGCTAGAGTGCAGACCATTAATTCACCCCTCCACTTT
CDR3 protein: CSARVQTINSPLHF

clone size: .
V gene: TRBV7-6
J gene: TRBJ2-3
D gene: .
CDR3 DNA: TGTGCCAGCAGCCCCGAAGGGGGGCGGGTTGTTGCAGATACGCAGTATTTT
CDR3 protein: CASSPEGGRVVADTQYF

clone size: .
V gene: TRBV4-1
J gene: TRBJ2-1
D gene: TRBD1
CDR3 DNA: TGCGCCAGCAGCCAAGACCGGGACAGCTCCTACGAGCAGCTCTTC
CDR3 protein: CASSQDRDSSYEQLF

clone size: many
V gene: TRBV7-2
J gene: TRBJ2-5
D gene: .
CDR3 DNA: TGTGCCAGCAGCTTACCAGGGGTCGGGAAGACCCAGTACTTC
CDR3 protein: CASSLPGVGKTQYF

clone size: once
V gene: TRBV2
J gene: TRBJ2-2
D gene: .
CDR3 DNA: TGTGCCAGCAGGAGGGCGCTAAACACCGGGGAGCTGTTTTTT
CDR3 protein: CASRRALNTGELFF

clone size: many
V gene: TRBV10-2
J gene: TRBJ1-5
D gene: .
CDR3 DNA: TGCGCCAGCAGTGGGGGACGCGGTCAGCCCCAGCATTTT
CDR3 protein: CASSGGRGQPQHF

clone size: many
V gene: TRBV5-1
J gene: TRBJ2-5
D gene: TRBD2
CDR3 DNA: TGCGCCAGCTCCGATAGCGGGGGGGCCGGAGAGACCCAGTACTTC
CDR3 protein: CASSDSGGAGETQYF

clone size: once
V gene: TRBV24-1
J gene: TRBJ2-2
D gene: .
CDR3 DNA: TGTGCCACCAAGGGAGAAGAAAACACCGGGGAGCTGTTTTTT
CDR3 protein: CATKGEENTGELFF

clone size: many
V gene: TRBV5-1
J gene: TRBJ2-6
D gene: .
CDR3 DNA: TGCGCCAGCAGCTTGCCCAGCTCTGGGGCCAACGTCCTGACTTTC
CDR3 protein: CASSLPSSGANVLTF

clone size: few
V gene: TRBV18
J gene: TRBJ1-1
D gene: .
CDR3 DNA: TGTGCCAGCTCACCGTCACAGGGCACTGAAGCTTTCTTT
CDR3 protein: CASSPSQGTEAFF

clone size: .
V gene: TRBV10-3
J gene: TRBJ1-2
D gene: .
CDR3 DNA: TGTGCCAGCAGTTACTTCCTCGGGAACGGCTACACCTTC
CDR3 protein: CASSYFLGNGYTF

clone size: .
V gene: TRBV4-2
J gene: TRBJ2-2
D gene: .
CDR3 DNA: TGTGCCAGCAGCCAAGAAGGGGAGCTGTTTTTT
CDR3 protein: CASSQEGELFF

clone size: many
V gene: TRBV12-3/TRBV12-4
J gene: TRBJ2-5
D gene: .
CDR3 DNA: TGTGCCAGCAGTTCGGGTTTGGGGACCCAGTACTTC
CDR3 protein: CASSSGLGTQYF

clone size: many
V gene: TRBV2
J gene: TRBJ2-5
D gene: .
CDR3 DNA: TGTGCCAGCAGTGAAACTCCTGGGCCTCAAGAGACCCAGTACTTC
CDR3 protein: CASSETPGPQETQYF